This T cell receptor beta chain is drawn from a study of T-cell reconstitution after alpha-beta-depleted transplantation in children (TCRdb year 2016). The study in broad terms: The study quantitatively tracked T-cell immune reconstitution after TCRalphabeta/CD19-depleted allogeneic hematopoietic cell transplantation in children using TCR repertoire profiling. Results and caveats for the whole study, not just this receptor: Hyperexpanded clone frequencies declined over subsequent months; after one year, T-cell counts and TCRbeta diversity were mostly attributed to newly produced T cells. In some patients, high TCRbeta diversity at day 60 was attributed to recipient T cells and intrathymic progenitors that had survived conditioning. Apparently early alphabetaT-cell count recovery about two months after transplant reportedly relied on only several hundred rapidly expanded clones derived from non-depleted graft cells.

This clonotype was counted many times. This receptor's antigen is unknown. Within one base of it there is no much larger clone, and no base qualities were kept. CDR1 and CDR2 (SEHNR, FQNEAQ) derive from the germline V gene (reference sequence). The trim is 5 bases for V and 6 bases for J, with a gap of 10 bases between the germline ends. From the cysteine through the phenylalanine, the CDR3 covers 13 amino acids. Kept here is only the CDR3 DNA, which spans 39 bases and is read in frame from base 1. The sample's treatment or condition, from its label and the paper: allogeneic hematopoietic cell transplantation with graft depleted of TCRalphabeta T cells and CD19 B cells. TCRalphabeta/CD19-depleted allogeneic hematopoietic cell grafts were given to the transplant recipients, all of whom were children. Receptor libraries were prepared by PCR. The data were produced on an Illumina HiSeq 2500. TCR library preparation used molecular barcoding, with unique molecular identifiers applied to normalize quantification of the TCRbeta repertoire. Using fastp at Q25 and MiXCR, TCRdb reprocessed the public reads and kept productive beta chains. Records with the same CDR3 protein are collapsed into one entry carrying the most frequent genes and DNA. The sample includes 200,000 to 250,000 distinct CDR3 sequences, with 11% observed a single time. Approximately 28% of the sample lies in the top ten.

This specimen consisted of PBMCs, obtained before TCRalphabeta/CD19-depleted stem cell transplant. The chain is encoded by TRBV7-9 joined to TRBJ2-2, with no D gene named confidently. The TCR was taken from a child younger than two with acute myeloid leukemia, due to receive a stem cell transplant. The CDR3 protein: CASSDSNPGELFF. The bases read TGTGCCAGCAGCGACTCGAATCCCGGGGAGCTGTTTTTT.